This is a list of T cell receptor beta chains from one sample in a study of blood T cell repertoires in COVID-19. Clones were read by immunoSEQ multiplex PCR, and TCRdb kept only the in-frame ones, dropping some. The sample has 250,000 or so clones, more than 80% seen once. The sequencing sample was made of PBMCs or T cells enriched from blood (not recorded which). The receptors were sampled from a woman younger than 45 with acute COVID-19. Each CDR3 is given with its conserved first and last residue. The D gene is left open where the match is weak. Clone size is given for some rows only: seen once, a few or many times, or a class if the clone is expanded.

D	V	size	J	CDR3	DNA
NA	TRBV28	NA	TRBJ2-7	CASSTAGRNEQYF	TGTGCCAGCAGTACCGCAGGGAGGAACGAGCAGTACTTC
NA	TRBV6-2/TRBV6-3	NA	TRBJ2-7	CASSYGSAPYEQYF	TGTGCCAGCAGTTACGGAAGCGCCCCCTACGAGCAGTACTTC
TRBD2	TRBV5-1	NA	TRBJ2-1	CASHSGSLVSEQFF	TGCGCCAGTCATAGCGGGAGTTTAGTGTCGGAGCAGTTCTTC
TRBD1	TRBV2	NA	TRBJ1-6	CASSGDSSYNSPLHF	TGTGCCAGCAGTGGGGACAGCTCCTATAATTCACCCCTCCACTTT
NA	TRBV6-5	NA	TRBJ1-2	CASSYSKAGPGYTF	TGTGCCAGCAGTTACTCGAAAGCAGGGCCTGGCTACACCTTC
TRBD1	TRBV2	NA	TRBJ2-1	CASSADRGDEQFF	TGTGCCAGCAGTGCGGACAGGGGGGATGAGCAGTTCTTC
NA	TRBV14	NA	TRBJ2-7	CASSRGGLYEQYF	TGTGCCAGCAGCCGAGGGGGTCTCTACGAGCAGTACTTC
NA	TRBV9	NA	TRBJ2-1	CASSPSGTGVYNEQFF	TGTGCCAGCAGCCCTAGCGGGACAGGGGTTTACAATGAGCAGTTCTTC
TRBD2	TRBV3-1/TRBV3-2	NA	TRBJ2-3	CASSPSGGIDTQYF	TGTGCCAGCAGCCCTTCCGGGGGGATAGATACGCAGTATTTT
TRBD2	TRBV5-4	NA	TRBJ2-7	CASSFLSSGLLSYEQYF	TGTGCCAGCAGCTTCCTTAGTAGCGGGCTTCTCTCCTACGAGCAGTACTTC
NA	TRBV11-2	NA	TRBJ1-1	CASSSPFGEAFPTEAFF	TGTGCCAGCAGCTCCCCATTCGGAGAGGCGTTTCCCACTGAAGCTTTCTTT
TRBD1	TRBV29-1	NA	TRBJ1-2	CSVVGGQGGDYGYTF	TGCAGCGTTGTCGGGGGACAGGGGGGAGACTATGGCTACACCTTC
NA	TRBV11-2	NA	TRBJ1-1	CASSLVTGFTTEAFF	TGTGCCAGCAGCTTAGTAACAGGGTTCACCACTGAAGCTTTCTTT
NA	TRBV28	NA	TRBJ2-2	CASSPPLTGELFF	TGTGCCAGCAGTCCCCCCCTCACCGGGGAGCTGTTTTTT
TRBD2	TRBV5-1	NA	TRBJ2-1	CASSLAYSAGEYGEQFF	TGCGCCAGCAGCTTGGCCTATTCGGCGGGAGAGTACGGTGAGCAGTTCTTC
NA	TRBV9	NA	TRBJ1-6	CASSGTDYNSPLHF	TGTGCCAGCAGCGGTACAGATTATAATTCACCCCTCCACTTT
TRBD1	TRBV6-5	NA	TRBJ2-7	CASRGTGANSDEQYF	TGTGCCAGCAGAGGGACAGGGGCTAATAGCGACGAGCAGTACTTC
NA	TRBV7-9	few	TRBJ2-2	CASSSGKPNTGELFF	TGTGCCAGCAGCTCAGGGAAGCCGAACACCGGGGAGCTGTTTTTT
TRBD2	TRBV11-3	NA	TRBJ2-6	CASSLERTSASFSGANVLTF	TGTGCCAGCAGCTTAGAGAGAACTAGCGCGTCTTTCTCTGGGGCCAACGTCCTGACTTTC
NA	TRBV2	NA	TRBJ2-2	CASSVNPGNTGELFF	TGTGCCAGCAGTGTCAACCCAGGGAACACCGGGGAGCTGTTTTTT
NA	TRBV9	NA	TRBJ2-3	CASSVPSRGRSDTQYF	TGTGCCAGCAGCGTCCCTTCTCGGGGGAGGTCAGATACGCAGTATTTT
NA	TRBV28	NA	TRBJ1-1	CASSPTTRQNTEAFF	TGTGCCAGCAGTCCCACGACACGGCAGAACACTGAAGCTTTCTTT
NA	TRBV27	NA	TRBJ2-1	CASSLSSGNEQFF	TGTGCCAGCAGTTTATCCAGCGGCAATGAGCAGTTCTTC
TRBD2	TRBV4-3	NA	TRBJ2-7	CASSQGTSGGYEQYF	TGCGCCAGCAGCCAAGGAACTAGCGGGGGCTACGAGCAGTACTTC
NA	TRBV27	NA	TRBJ2-1	CASSLEGYNEQFF	TGTGCCAGCAGTTTGGAGGGTTACAATGAGCAGTTCTTC
TRBD1	TRBV7-9	few	TRBJ1-3	CASSHRDRGYTIYF	TGTGCCAGCAGCCACCGGGACAGGGGCTACACCATATATTTT
NA	TRBV11-2	once	TRBJ2-2	CASSQYRAGELFF	TGTGCCAGCAGCCAATACAGGGCCGGGGAGCTGTTTTTT
NA	TRBV15	NA	TRBJ1-1	CATSREMTAFGDEAFF	TGTGCCACCAGCAGAGAGATGACAGCGTTCGGTGATGAAGCTTTCTTT
NA	TRBV19	NA	TRBJ2-1	CASSQSWHEQFF	TGTGCCAGTAGCCAGTCTTGGCATGAGCAGTTCTTC
TRBD1	TRBV19	NA	TRBJ1-2	CASNRQGSNYGYTF	TGTGCCAGTAACAGACAGGGGTCTAACTATGGCTACACCTTC
NA	TRBV4-3	NA	TRBJ2-2	CASSQLPSYQAGELFF	TGCGCCAGCAGCCAGCTCCCTTCTTATCAGGCCGGGGAGCTGTTTTTT
TRBD2	TRBV7-2	once	TRBJ2-1	CASSLDRAGVEQFF	TGTGCCAGCAGCTTAGACCGAGCGGGAGTTGAGCAGTTCTTC